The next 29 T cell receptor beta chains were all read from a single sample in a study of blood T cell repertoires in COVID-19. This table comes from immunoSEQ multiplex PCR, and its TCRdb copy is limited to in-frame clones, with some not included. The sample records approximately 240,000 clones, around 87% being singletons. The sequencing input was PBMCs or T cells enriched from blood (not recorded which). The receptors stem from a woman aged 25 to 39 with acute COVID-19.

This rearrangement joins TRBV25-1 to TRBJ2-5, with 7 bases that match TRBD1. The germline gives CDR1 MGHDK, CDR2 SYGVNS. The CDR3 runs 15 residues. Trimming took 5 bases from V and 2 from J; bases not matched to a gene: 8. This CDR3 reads CASSPIDREQETQYF. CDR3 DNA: TGTGCCAGCAGTCCTATTGACAGGGAGCAAGAGACCCAGTACTTC.

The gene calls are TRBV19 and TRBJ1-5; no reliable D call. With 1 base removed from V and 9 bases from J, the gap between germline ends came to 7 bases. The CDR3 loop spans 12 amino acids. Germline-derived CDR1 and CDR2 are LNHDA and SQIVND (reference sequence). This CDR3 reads CASSIVRGPQHF. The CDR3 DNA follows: TGTGCCAGTAGTATAGTCCGGGGGCCCCAGCATTTT.

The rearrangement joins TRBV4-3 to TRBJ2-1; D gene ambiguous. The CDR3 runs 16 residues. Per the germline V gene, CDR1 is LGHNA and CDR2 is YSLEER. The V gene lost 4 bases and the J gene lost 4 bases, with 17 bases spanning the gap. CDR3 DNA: TGCGCCAGCAGCCGCGGTGGCACCTATTTTTACAATGAGCAGTTCTTC. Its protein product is CASSRGGTYFYNEQFF.

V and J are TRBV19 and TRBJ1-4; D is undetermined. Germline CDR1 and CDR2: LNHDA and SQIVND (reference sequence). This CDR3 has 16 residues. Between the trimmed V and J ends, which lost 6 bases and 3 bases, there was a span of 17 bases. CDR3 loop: CASSSAEVAANEKLFF. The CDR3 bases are TGTGCCAGTAGCTCCGCGGAGGTAGCGGCTAATGAAAAACTGTTTTTT.

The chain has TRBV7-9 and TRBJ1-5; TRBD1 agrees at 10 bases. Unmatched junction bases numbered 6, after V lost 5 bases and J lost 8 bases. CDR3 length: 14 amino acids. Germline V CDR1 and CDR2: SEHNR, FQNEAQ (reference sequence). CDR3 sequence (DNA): TGTGCCAGCAGCCTGGGACAGGGGTGGGAGCCCCAGCATTTT. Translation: CASSLGQGWEPQHF.

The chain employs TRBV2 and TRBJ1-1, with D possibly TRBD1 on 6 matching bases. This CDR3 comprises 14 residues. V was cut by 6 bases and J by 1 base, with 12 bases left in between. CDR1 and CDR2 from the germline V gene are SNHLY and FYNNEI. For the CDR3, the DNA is TGTGCCAGCAGGGAACAGGGTCGGAACACTGAAGCTTTCTTT. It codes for CASREQGRNTEAFF.

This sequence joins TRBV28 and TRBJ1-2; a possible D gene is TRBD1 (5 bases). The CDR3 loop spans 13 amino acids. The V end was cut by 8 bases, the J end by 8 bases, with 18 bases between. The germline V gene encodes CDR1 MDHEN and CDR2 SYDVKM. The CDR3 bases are TGTGCCAGCGCCCGGGGGACTTTCCCGGGCTACACCTTC. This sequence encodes CASARGTFPGYTF.

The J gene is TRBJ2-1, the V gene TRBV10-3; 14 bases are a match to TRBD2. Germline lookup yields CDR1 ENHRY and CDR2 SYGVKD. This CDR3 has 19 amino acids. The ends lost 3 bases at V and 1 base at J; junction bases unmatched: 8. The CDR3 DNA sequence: TGTGCCATCAGTGACTCGGGACTAGCGGGAGCCCAGTCCTACAATGAGCAGTTCTTC. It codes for CAISDSGLAGAQSYNEQFF.

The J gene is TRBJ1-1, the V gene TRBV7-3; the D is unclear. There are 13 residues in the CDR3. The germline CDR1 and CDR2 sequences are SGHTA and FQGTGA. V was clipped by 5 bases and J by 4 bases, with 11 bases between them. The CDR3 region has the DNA TGTGCCAGCAGCCCCTCCCCCCCCACTGAAGCTTTCTTT. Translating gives CASSPSPPTEAFF. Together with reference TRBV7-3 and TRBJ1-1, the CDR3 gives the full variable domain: GAGVSQTPSNKVTEKGKYVELRCDPISGHTALYWYRQSLGQGPEFLIYFQGTGAADDSGLPNDRFFAVRPEGSVSTLKIQRTERGDSAVYLCASSPSPPTEAFFGQGTRLTVV.

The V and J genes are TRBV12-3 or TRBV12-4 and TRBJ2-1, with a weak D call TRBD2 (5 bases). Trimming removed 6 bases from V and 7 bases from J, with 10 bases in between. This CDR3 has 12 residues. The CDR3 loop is CASRRTDNEQFF. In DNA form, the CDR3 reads TGTGCCAGCAGGCGGACTGATAATGAGCAGTTCTTC.

The CDR3 DNA reads as TGCGCCAGCAGCTTGGACAGGGCTAACACCGGGGAGCTGTTTTTT. The encoded protein is CASSLDRANTGELFF. This sequence joins TRBV5-1 and TRBJ2-2, with D perhaps TRBD1 (6 bases). Deletions cut 0 bases from V and 2 bases from J, with 8 bases between. In germline, CDR1 is SGHRS, CDR2 YFSETQ. The CDR3 is 15 amino acids.

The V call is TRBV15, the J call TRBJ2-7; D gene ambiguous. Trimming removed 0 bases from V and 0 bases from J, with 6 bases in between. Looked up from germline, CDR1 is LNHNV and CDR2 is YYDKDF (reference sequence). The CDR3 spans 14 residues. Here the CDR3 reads CATSREQSSYEQYF. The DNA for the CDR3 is TGTGCCACCAGCAGAGAACAGTCCTCCTACGAGCAGTACTTC.

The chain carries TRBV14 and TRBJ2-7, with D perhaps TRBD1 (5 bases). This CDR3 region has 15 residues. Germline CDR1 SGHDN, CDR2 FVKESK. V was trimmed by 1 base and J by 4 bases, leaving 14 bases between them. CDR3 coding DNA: TGTGCCAGCAGCCAAGGTCAGGGTAAGAGATACGAGCAGTACTTC. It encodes CASSQGQGKRYEQYF.

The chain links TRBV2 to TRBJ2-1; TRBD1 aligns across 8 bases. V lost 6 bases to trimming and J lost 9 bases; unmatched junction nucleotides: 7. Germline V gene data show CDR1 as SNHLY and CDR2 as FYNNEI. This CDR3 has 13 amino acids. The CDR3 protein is CASRTQGAGEQFF. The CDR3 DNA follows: TGTGCCAGCAGAACCCAGGGGGCCGGTGAGCAGTTCTTC.

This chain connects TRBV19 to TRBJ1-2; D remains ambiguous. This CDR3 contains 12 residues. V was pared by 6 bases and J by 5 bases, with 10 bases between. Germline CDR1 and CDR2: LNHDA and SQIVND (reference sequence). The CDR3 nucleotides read TGTGCCAGTAGACTTGAGGGATATGGCTACACCTTC. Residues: CASRLEGYGYTF.

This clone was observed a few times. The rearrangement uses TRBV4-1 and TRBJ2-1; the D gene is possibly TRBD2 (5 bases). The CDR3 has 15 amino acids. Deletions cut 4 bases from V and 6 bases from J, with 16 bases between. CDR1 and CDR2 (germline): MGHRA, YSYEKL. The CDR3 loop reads CASSLRITSRNEQFF. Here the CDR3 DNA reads TGCGCCAGCAGCCTCAGGATAACTAGTCGCAATGAGCAGTTCTTC.

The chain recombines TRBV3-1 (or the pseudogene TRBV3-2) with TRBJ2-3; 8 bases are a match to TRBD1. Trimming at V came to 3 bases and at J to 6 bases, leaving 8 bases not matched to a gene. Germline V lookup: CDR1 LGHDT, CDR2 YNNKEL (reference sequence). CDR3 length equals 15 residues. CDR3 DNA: TGTGCCAGCAGCCACCCGGCGACAGGGGACGATACGCAGTATTTT. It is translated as CASSHPATGDDTQYF.

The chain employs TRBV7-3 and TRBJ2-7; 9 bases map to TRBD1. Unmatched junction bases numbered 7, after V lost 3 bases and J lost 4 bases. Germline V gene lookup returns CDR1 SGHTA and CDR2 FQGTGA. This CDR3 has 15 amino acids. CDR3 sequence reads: CASSLGTGGQYEQYF. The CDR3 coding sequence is TGTGCCAGCAGCTTGGGAACAGGGGGCCAGTACGAGCAGTACTTC.

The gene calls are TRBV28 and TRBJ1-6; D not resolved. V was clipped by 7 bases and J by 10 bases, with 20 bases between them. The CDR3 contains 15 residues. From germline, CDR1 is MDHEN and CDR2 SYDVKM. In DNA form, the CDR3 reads TGTGCCAGCACCCTGCCCCAGGTTGGATGGTCACCCCTCCACTTT. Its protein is CASTLPQVGWSPLHF.

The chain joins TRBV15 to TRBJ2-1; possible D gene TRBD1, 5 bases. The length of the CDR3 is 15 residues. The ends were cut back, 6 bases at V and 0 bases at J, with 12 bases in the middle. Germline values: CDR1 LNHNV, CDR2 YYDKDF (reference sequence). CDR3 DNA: TGTGCCACCAGAGAAAGGGGTGGCTCCTACAATGAGCAGTTCTTC. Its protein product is CATRERGGSYNEQFF. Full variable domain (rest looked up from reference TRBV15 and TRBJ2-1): DAMVIQNPRYQVTQFGKPVTLSCSQTLNHNVMYWYQQKSSQAPKLLFHYYDKDFNNEADTPDNFQSRRPNTSFCFLDIRSPGLGDTAMYLCATRERGGSYNEQFFGPGTRLTVL.

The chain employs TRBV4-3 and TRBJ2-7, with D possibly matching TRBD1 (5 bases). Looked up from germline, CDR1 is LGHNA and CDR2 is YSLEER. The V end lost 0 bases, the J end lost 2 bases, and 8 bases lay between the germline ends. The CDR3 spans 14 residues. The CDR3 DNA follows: TGCGCCAGCAGCCAAGATCAGGGTCCCTACGAGCAGTACTTC. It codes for CASSQDQGPYEQYF.

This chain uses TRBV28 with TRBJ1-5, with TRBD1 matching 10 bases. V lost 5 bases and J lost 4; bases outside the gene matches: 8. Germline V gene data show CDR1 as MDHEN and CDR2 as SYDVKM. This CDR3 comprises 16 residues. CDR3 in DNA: TGTGCCAGCAGTGACCCCGGGACAGGGGAAAATCAGCCCCAGCATTTT. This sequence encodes CASSDPGTGENQPQHF.

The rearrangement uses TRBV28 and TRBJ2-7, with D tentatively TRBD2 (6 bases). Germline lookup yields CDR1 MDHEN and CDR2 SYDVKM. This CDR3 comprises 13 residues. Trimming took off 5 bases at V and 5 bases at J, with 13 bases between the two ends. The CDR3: CASSTPGAHEQYF. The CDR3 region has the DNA TGTGCCAGCAGTACCCCGGGAGCCCACGAGCAGTACTTC.

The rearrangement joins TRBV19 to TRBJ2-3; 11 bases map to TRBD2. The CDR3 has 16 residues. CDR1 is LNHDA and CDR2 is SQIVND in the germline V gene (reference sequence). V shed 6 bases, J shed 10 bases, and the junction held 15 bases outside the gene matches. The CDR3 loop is CASSHSGRANPWAQYF. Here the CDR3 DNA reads TGTGCCAGTAGCCATAGCGGGAGGGCTAATCCTTGGGCGCAGTATTTT.

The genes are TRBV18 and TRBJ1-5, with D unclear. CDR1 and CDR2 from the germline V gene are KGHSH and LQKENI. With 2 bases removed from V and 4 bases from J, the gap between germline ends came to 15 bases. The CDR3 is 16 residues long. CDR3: CASSPIGPAGNQPQHF. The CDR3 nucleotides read TGTGCCAGCTCACCAATAGGGCCGGCGGGTAATCAGCCCCAGCATTTT.

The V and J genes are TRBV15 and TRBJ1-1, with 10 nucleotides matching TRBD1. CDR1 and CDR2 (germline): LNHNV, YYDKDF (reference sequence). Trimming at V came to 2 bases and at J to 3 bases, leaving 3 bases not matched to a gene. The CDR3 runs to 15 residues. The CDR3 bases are TGTGCCACCAGCAGAACGGACAGGGGGGACACTGAAGCTTTCTTT. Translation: CATSRTDRGDTEAFF.

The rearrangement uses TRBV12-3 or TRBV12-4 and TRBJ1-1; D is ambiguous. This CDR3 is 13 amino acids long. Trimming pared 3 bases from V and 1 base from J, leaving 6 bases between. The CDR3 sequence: CASSFQWNTEAFF. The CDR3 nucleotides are TGTGCCAGCAGTTTTCAGTGGAACACTGAAGCTTTCTTT.

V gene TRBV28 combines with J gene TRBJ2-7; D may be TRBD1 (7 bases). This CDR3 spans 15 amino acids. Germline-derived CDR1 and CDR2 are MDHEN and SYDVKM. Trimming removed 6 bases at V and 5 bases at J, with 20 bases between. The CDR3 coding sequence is TGTGCCAGCAGACGCGGGACAGAGGGCAAGAACGAGCAGTACTTC. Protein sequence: CASRRGTEGKNEQYF.

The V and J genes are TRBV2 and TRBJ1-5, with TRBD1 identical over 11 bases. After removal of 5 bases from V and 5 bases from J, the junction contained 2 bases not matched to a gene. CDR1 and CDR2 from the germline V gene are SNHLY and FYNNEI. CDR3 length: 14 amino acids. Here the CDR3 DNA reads TGTGCCAGCAGTTCGGGACAGGGGGATCAGCCCCAGCATTTT. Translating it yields CASSSGQGDQPQHF. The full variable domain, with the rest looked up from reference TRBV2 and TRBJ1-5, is EPEVTQTPSHQVTQMGQEVILRCVPISNHLYFYWYRQILGQKVEFLVSFYNNEISEKSEIFDDQFSVERPDGSNFTLKIRSTKLEDSAMYFCASSSGQGDQPQHFGDGTRLSIL.